This is a list of T cell receptor beta chains from one sample in a study of technical replicates of blood from four donors. The table came from immunoSEQ multiplex PCR; TCRdb's copy has only in-frame clones and leaves some out. The data show more than 55,000 clones, more than 85% seen once. Sequencing was carried out using PBMCs. Every receptor here comes from a human donor in good health. Some clones in this sample may be carry-over from other donors' samples. CDR3s leave out the opening cysteine and the closing phenylalanine or tryptophan.

V | CDR3
TRBV7-8 | ASSLGLAHGYEQY
TRBV6-1 | ASSSRDREGYT
TRBV6-5 | ASSSYYNSPLH
TRBV19 | ASRTGPGEKLF
TRBV4-1 | ASSPYVNYEQY
TRBV7-2 | ASSLGRGFGEAF
TRBV7-6 | ASSLIGISGATNEQF
TRBV27 | ASSWAGGAGELF
TRBV19 | ASSIEDRGVQPQH
TRBV7-2 | ASSLGRDSYNEQF
TRBV6-4 | ASSLISGQGYGYT
TRBV2 | ASSEVLWGLYGYT
TRBV6-1 | ASSAGTSGRARETQY
TRBV7-2 | ASNRRDSYGYT
TRBV7-3 | ASSSETGGAGELF
TRBV4-1 | ASSRGIAGEQF
TRBV7-8 | ASSSNWDRGGGYT
TRBV5-4 | ASSPDRVSSGNTIY
TRBV5-1 | ASSPSGRGETQY
TRBV5-6 | ASSFRGNEKLF
TRBV5-1 | ASSIPAGDINEQF
TRBV6-6 | ATSAGNTIY
TRBV7-3 | ASSAGQGVYGYT
TRBV2 | ASNRLAGVGETQY
TRBV7-9 | ASSSTRDTDNSPLH
TRBV7-8 | ASSFSSSYNEQF
TRBV5-1 | ASRPGQISYEQY
TRBV6-5 | ASKGGQTNEKLF
TRBV9 | ASSVATLSGRANTGELF
TRBV7-2 | ASSLRGSSSYNEQF
TRBV5-4 | ASSLELDQPQH
TRBV5-1 | ASSLASGGYNEQF
TRBV7-2 | ASSFGPISPLH
TRBV19 | ASSPTDLGGGQPMD
TRBV7-2 | ASSPGEKLF
TRBV29-1 | SVEDRSSYEQY
TRBV2 | ASSVRGTDTQY
TRBV30 | AWSPAGGAKNIQY
TRBV14 | ASSQGLGLSLHEQY
TRBV10-3 | ASLGGVETDTQY
TRBV18 | ATAPGLGEKWGETQY
TRBV7-9 | ASSLMAGEGGTQY
TRBV2 | ASSPTGANVLT
TRBV27 | ASSLRGLAGVIYTDTQY
TRBV13 | ASSYQGGIQYGYT
TRBV5-4 | ASSLRTSGISGANVLT